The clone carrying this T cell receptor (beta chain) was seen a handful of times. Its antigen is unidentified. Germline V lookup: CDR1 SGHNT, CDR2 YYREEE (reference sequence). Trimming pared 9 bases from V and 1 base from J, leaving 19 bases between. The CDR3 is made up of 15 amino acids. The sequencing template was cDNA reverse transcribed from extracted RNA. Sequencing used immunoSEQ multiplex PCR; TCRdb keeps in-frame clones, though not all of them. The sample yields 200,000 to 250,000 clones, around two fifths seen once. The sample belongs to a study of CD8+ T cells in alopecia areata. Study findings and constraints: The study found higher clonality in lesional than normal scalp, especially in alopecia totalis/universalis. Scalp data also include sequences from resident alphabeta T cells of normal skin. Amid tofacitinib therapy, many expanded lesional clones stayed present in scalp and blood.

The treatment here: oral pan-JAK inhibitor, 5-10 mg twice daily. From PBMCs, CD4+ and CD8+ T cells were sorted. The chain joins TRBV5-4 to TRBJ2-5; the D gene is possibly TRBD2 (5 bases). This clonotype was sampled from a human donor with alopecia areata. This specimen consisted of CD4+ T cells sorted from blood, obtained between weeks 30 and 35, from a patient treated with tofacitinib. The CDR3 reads CATSGSSALQETQYF. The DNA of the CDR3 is TGTGCCACCTCGGGGAGTTCGGCCCTCCAAGAGACCCAGTACTTC.